This T cell receptor beta chain was recorded in a study of cytomegalovirus exposure and HLA in healthy donors. The CDR3 covers 13 residues. V shed 2 bases and J shed 1 base, with 6 bases lying between them. CDR1 and CDR2 (germline): SGHKS, YYEKEE (reference sequence). Comment on this clone: Its antigen is not identified.

Amplification used 60 Vbeta primers and 13 Jbeta primers. The data were produced by immunoSEQ multiplex PCR, yet TCRdb's version contains in-frame clones alone and is incomplete. The sample shows almost 70,000 clones, approximately 70% of them seen only once. Study-wide results and limits: The authors later found HLA-associated TCR beta chains more clonally expanded than equally common others. Prediction of most subjects' HLA-A and HLA-B alleles by TCR beta sequences was reportedly accurate.

The receptor was derived from a male donor in good health and CMV-seropositive. The V and J genes are TRBV5-5 and TRBJ1-1; D gene unclear. Input material: PBMCs. The CDR3 here is CASSLWQNTEAFF. The CDR3 DNA sequence: TGTGCCAGCAGCTTATGGCAGAACACTGAAGCTTTCTTT.